The rows below give T cell receptor beta chains drawn from one sample of a study of OX40 agonist ivuxolimab in advanced cancers. Here immunoSEQ multiplex PCR was the method, and the copy in TCRdb shows in-frame clones only, minus some. The sample has some 50,000 clones; 85% to 90% are singletons. Here the sequenced sample was CD4+ or CD8+ T cells sorted from blood, taken in a trial of the OX40 agonist ivuxolimab. The receptor set was obtained from an adult with an advanced solid tumor such as melanoma, head and neck, liver or kidney cancer. The CDR3 runs from the conserved cysteine through the conserved F or W. A D gene is named only where the DNA matches it firmly. Clone size appears in some rows only: once, few, many, or a class for an expanded clone.

CDR3 DNA,CDR3 protein,J gene,V gene,clone size,D gene
TGTGCCAGCAGCACTAGCCGCCGACTACTAGCGGAGCTCTACGAGCAGTACTTC,CASSTSRRLLAELYEQYF,TRBJ2-7,TRBV7-2,NA,TRBD2
TGTGCCAGCAGCCTCGCCGGGACAGGGCTTGAAAAACTGTTTTTT,CASSLAGTGLEKLFF,TRBJ1-4,TRBV6-1,once,TRBD1
TGCGCCAGCAGAGGAGGGGGAGCTAATGAAAAACTGTTTTTT,CASRGGGANEKLFF,TRBJ1-4,TRBV10-1,NA,NA
TGTGCCAGCATCTCGGGCGGAGGGGGCTACAATGAGCAGTTCTTC,CASISGGGGYNEQFF,TRBJ2-1,TRBV28,NA,NA
TGTGCCAGCAGTGAAGCGCACGGGACAGGGGGATACGAGCAGTACTTC,CASSEAHGTGGYEQYF,TRBJ2-7,TRBV6-1,once,TRBD1
TGTGCCACCAGCAGAGATCTCGCAGCCCAAGAGACCCAGTACTTC,CATSRDLAAQETQYF,TRBJ2-5,TRBV15,NA,NA
TGTGCCAGCAGTGACCCGGACAGATATGGCTACACCTTC,CASSDPDRYGYTF,TRBJ1-2,TRBV2,NA,NA
TGCGCCAGCAGCTTTGGTCGACACAATGAGCAGTTCTTC,CASSFGRHNEQFF,TRBJ2-1,TRBV5-1,NA,NA
TGTGCCAGTAGTACTAGCGGCAACTCCTACAATGAGCAGTTCTTC,CASSTSGNSYNEQFF,TRBJ2-1,TRBV19,NA,TRBD2
TGCAGCGTTTCAGGACACACGAACACTGAAGCTTTCTTT,CSVSGHTNTEAFF,TRBJ1-1,TRBV29-1,NA,NA
TGCGCCAGCAGCCTAGCGGGGTTGCACAATGAGCAGTTCTTC,CASSLAGLHNEQFF,TRBJ2-1,TRBV4-1,NA,TRBD2
TGTGCCAGCAGTGGGGGGGGCCCCAGCTCCTACGAGCAGTACTTC,CASSGGGPSSYEQYF,TRBJ2-7,TRBV6-1,NA,NA
TGTGCCAGCATCGGGACTAGCGGCAATGAGCAGTTCTTC,CASIGTSGNEQFF,TRBJ2-1,TRBV6-1,NA,TRBD2
TGCGCCAGCAGCTTGGTACCCGGGACGGGGGAGACCCAGTACTTC,CASSLVPGTGETQYF,TRBJ2-5,TRBV5-1,NA,NA
TGCGCCAGCAGCCCCAGCGGCACAGATACGCAGTATTTT,CASSPSGTDTQYF,TRBJ2-3,TRBV5-1,NA,NA
TGTGCCAGCTCACGCGAGGGGGCGAACACTGAAGCTTTCTTT,CASSREGANTEAFF,TRBJ1-1,TRBV18,NA,TRBD1
TGCGCCAGCAGCCAGGACAGCGACAATCAGCCCCAGCATTTT,CASSQDSDNQPQHF,TRBJ1-5,TRBV5-1,few,NA